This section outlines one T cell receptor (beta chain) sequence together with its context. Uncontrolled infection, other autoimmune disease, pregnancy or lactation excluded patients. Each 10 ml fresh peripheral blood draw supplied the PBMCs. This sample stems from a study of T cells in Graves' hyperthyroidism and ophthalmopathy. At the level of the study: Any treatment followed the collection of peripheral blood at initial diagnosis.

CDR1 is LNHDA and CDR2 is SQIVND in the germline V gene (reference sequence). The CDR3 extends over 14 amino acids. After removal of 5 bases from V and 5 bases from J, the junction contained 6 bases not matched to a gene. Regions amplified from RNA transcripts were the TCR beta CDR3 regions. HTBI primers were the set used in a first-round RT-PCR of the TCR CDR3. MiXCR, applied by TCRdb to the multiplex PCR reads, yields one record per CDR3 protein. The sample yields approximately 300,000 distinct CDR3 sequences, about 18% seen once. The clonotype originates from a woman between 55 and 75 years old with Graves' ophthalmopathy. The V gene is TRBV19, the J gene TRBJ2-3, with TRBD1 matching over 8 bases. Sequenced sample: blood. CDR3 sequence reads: CASSSGQAIDTQYF. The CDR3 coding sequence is TGTGCCAGTAGTTCGGGACAGGCGATAGATACGCAGTATTTT.